The 29 T cell receptor beta chains below were found in one sample sequenced in a study of blood T cell repertoires in COVID-19. Measured with immunoSEQ multiplex PCR; TCRdb has only the in-frame clones, and not every one. The profile shows about 150,000 clones, 75% to 95% of them singletons. Sequencing was done on a sample of peripheral blood. Receptors were obtained from a man aged 45-65 years with acute or convalescent COVID-19.

This clone was counted between two and nine times. The chain uses TRBV7-9 and TRBJ2-1, with D possibly TRBD2 on 7 matching bases. Per germline, CDR1 SEHNR and CDR2 FQNEAQ (reference sequence). This CDR3 is 16 amino acids long. V dropped 2 bases and J dropped 5 bases, with 16 bases sitting between them. As DNA, the CDR3 is TGTGCCAGCAGCTTAAAAGGGGGAGGGAGAAACAATGAGCAGTTCTTC. Residues: CASSLKGGGRNNEQFF. The entire variable domain, with the rest obtained from reference TRBV7-9 and TRBJ2-1, is as follows: DTGVSQNPRHKITKRGQNVTFRCDPISEHNRLYWYRQTLGQGPEFLTYFQNEAQLEKSRLLSDRFSAERPKGSFSTLEIQRTEQGDSAMYLCASSLKGGGRNNEQFFGPGTRLTVL.

The chain links TRBV18 to TRBJ2-3; D perhaps matches TRBD2 (5 bases). The CDR3 contains 14 residues. Per the germline V gene, CDR1 is KGHSH and CDR2 is LQKENI. V lost 1 base to trimming and J lost 8 bases, with 13 bases between them. The CDR3 here is CASSPQPSPATQYF. The CDR3 DNA sequence: TGTGCCAGCTCACCACAACCTAGCCCGGCTACGCAGTATTTT.

Here the CDR3 DNA reads TGTGCCAGCTCACCAAGAAGCCCGGGACAGTACTATGGCTACACCTTC. Translation: CASSPRSPGQYYGYTF. This chain joins TRBV18 and TRBJ1-2; 7 nucleotides align to TRBD1. The CDR3 length is 16 residues. The germline gives CDR1 KGHSH, CDR2 LQKENI. The junction had 9 bases not matched to a gene; V was cut back by 2 bases and J by 3 bases.

The V gene is TRBV14, the J gene TRBJ2-3, with TRBD2 matching 9 bases. Trimming at V came to 5 bases and at J to 1 base, leaving 4 bases not matched to a gene. The CDR3 loop spans 15 amino acids. CDR1 and CDR2 from the germline V gene are SGHDN and FVKESK. The CDR3 region has the DNA TGTGCCAGCAGCAGAATAGCGGGGGGCACAGATACGCAGTATTTT. Translation: CASSRIAGGTDTQYF.

The chain is built from TRBV5-1 and TRBJ1-2; 12 nucleotides agree with TRBD1. The CDR3 has 17 amino acids. The germline CDR1 and CDR2 sequences are SGHRS and YFSETQ. J lost 6 bases, V lost 2 bases, and 11 bases had no gene match. The CDR3 bases are TGCGCCAGCAGCTTAGGGGACAGGGGGCGTCGGGAAAATGGCTACACCTTC. Its protein product is CASSLGDRGRRENGYTF.

CDR3 loop: CASSVSGTGGGGQYF. DNA of the CDR3: TGTGCCAGCAGCGTCTCCGGGACAGGGGGCGGAGGGCAGTACTTC. The chain employs TRBV9 and TRBJ2-7; 12 nucleotides agree with TRBD1. This CDR3 has 15 residues. V gave up 2 bases and J gave up 9 bases; unmatched junction bases: 9. CDR1 and CDR2 from the germline V gene are SGDLS and YYNGEE. Full variable domain (remainder filled in from reference TRBV9 and TRBJ2-7): DSGVTQTPKHLITATGQRVTLRCSPRSGDLSVYWYQQSLDQGLQFLIQYYNGEERAKGNILERFSAQQFPDLHSELNLSSLELGDSALYFCASSVSGTGGGGQYFGPGTRLTVT.

The V and J genes are TRBV7-2 and TRBJ2-7, with 8 nucleotides matching TRBD1. V shed 5 bases and J 4 bases; nucleotides not matched to a gene: 10. CDR3 length: 15 residues. Germline V gene sequence: CDR1 SGHTA, CDR2 FQGNSA. This CDR3 is CASSRTGTGVYEQYF. The CDR3 bases are TGTGCCAGCAGCCGGACCGGGACAGGAGTATACGAGCAGTACTTC.

The rearrangement links TRBV30 to TRBJ2-1; D is possibly TRBD2 (5 bases). In germline, CDR1 is GTSNPN, CDR2 SVGIG (reference sequence). The V end was cut by 0 bases, the J end by 8 bases, with 20 bases between. The CDR3 runs 16 residues. The CDR3 DNA reads as TGTGCCTGGAGTGTACCCGGGTTGGGAGCCCATTATGAGCAGTTCTTC. The encoded protein is CAWSVPGLGAHYEQFF.

The chain couples TRBV3-1 (or the pseudogene TRBV3-2) to TRBJ1-4, with a tentative D call TRBD1 (6 bases). V was cut by 2 bases and J by 0 bases, with 10 bases left in between. The germline V gene encodes CDR1 LGHDT and CDR2 YNNKEL (reference sequence). There are 16 residues in the CDR3. DNA of the CDR3: TGTGCCAGCAGCCAAAACAGGGTTGCAACTAATGAAAAACTGTTTTTT. This sequence encodes CASSQNRVATNEKLFF.

This rearrangement joins TRBV27 to TRBJ2-2; 7 bases agree with TRBD1. The CDR3 spans 16 residues. CDR1 is MNHEY, CDR2 SMNVEV, per germline (reference sequence). J was trimmed by 5 bases and V by 6 bases; bases with no gene match: 12. CDR3 coding DNA: TGTGCCAGCAGCGGGACCCTCTACAGGGGAACCGGGGAGCTGTTTTTT. This sequence encodes CASSGTLYRGTGELFF.

The chain joins TRBV5-1 to TRBJ2-6; no firm D call. Per the germline V gene, CDR1 is SGHRS and CDR2 is YFSETQ. The CDR3 sequence is 18 residues long. V lost 4 bases to trimming and J lost 0 bases, with 17 bases between them. CDR3 sequence reads: CASSPLPQSASGANVLTF. In nucleotides, the CDR3 is TGCGCCAGCAGCCCGCTTCCGCAGTCCGCCTCTGGGGCCAACGTCCTGACTTTC. The full variable domain, in which reference TRBV5-1 and TRBJ2-6 provide the parts outside the CDR3, is KAGVTQTPRYLIKTRGQQVTLSCSPISGHRSVSWYQQTPGQGLQFLFEYFSETQRNKGNFPGRFSGRQFSNSRSEMNVSTLELGDSALYLCASSPLPQSASGANVLTFGAGSRLTVL.

The V gene is TRBV19, the J gene TRBJ2-2, with TRBD2 matching over 10 bases. Trimming cost V 7 bases and J 5 bases; bases outside gene matches: 4. CDR3 size: 14 residues. Germline assignment: CDR1 LNHDA and CDR2 SQIVND (reference sequence). In nucleotides, the CDR3 is TGTGCCAGTAATCAGCGGGGGGGGACCGGGGAGCTGTTTTTT. It codes for CASNQRGGTGELFF.

The V and J genes are TRBV7-9 and TRBJ2-7; D call uncertain. The CDR3 consists of 12 residues. The V and J ends lost 5 bases and 3 bases respectively, with 8 bases between them. Germline V gene sequence: CDR1 SEHNR, CDR2 FQNEAQ (reference sequence). The CDR3 DNA sequence: TGTGCCAGCAGCAGATCCGGCTACGAGCAGTACTTC. Translation gives CASSRSGYEQYF.

The chain links TRBV28 to TRBJ2-3; 7 bases map to TRBD2. Losses at the gene ends were 7 bases for V and 5 bases for J; bases not matched to a gene: 12. Germline-derived CDR1 and CDR2 are MDHEN and SYDVKM. The CDR3 extends over 15 amino acids. The DNA for the CDR3 is TGTGCCAGCAAGTATTTGCGGGAGAAAGGAGATACGCAGTATTTT. This sequence encodes CASKYLREKGDTQYF.

The chain combines TRBV7-3 with TRBJ1-2; 8 positions match TRBD1. The CDR3 is made up of 15 amino acids. Trimming cost V 5 bases and J 4 bases; bases outside gene matches: 9. Germline V gives CDR1 SGHTA, CDR2 FQGTGA. CDR3 region: CASSPRAGGGYGYTF. CDR3 bases: TGTGCCAGCAGCCCAAGAGCAGGGGGCGGCTATGGCTACACCTTC. Filled out from reference TRBV7-3 and TRBJ1-2, the complete variable domain reads GAGVSQTPSNKVTEKGKYVELRCDPISGHTALYWYRQSLGQGPEFLIYFQGTGAADDSGLPNDRFFAVRPEGSVSTLKIQRTERGDSAVYLCASSPRAGGGYGYTFGSGTRLTVV.

The V and J genes are TRBV4-1 and TRBJ2-7, with 7 positions matching TRBD1. The CDR3 is 15 residues long. The junction had 5 bases not matched to a gene; V was cut back by 3 bases and J by 0 bases. Per the germline V gene, CDR1 is MGHRA and CDR2 is YSYEKL. CDR3 DNA: TGCGCCAGCAGCCACCTTTGGGACAGCTCCTACGAGCAGTACTTC. Translating gives CASSHLWDSSYEQYF.

V usage is TRBV3-1 (or the pseudogene TRBV3-2) and J usage is TRBJ2-5, with 12 positions matching TRBD2. Unmatched junction bases numbered 2, after V lost 1 base and J lost 5 bases. Germline V gives CDR1 LGHDT, CDR2 YNNKEL (reference sequence). The CDR3 runs to 15 residues. CDR3 nucleotide sequence: TGTGCCAGCAGCCAAGGGACTAGCGGGACTGAGACCCAGTACTTC. This sequence encodes CASSQGTSGTETQYF.

The rearrangement joins TRBV11-2 to TRBJ2-3, with TRBD2 matching 14 bases. Losses at the gene ends were 0 bases for V and 8 bases for J; bases not matched to a gene: 4. The CDR3 length is 16 residues. Germline values: CDR1 SGHAT, CDR2 FQNNGV. CDR3 bases: TGTGCCAGCAGCTTAGAAGGACTAGCGGGAGGTTCTACGCAGTATTTT. As protein: CASSLEGLAGGSTQYF.

The J gene is TRBJ2-1, the V gene TRBV24-1; D is uncertain. Deletions cut 4 bases from V and 3 bases from J, with 12 bases between. The CDR3 contains 15 residues. The germline V gene has CDR1 KGHDR and CDR2 SFDVKD. The CDR3 DNA reads as TGTGCCACCAGTGACTCTATCGACAACTACAATGAGCAGTTCTTC. It yields the protein CATSDSIDNYNEQFF.

This chain joins TRBV5-1 and TRBJ2-3; 8 bases line up with TRBD1. The CDR3 is made up of 16 amino acids. Trimming at V came to 4 bases and at J to 0 bases, leaving 7 bases not matched to a gene. From germline, CDR1 is SGHRS and CDR2 YFSETQ. The CDR3 reads CASSGRQGRSTDTQYF. CDR3 nucleotide sequence: TGCGCCAGCAGCGGGAGACAGGGGCGGAGCACAGATACGCAGTATTTT.

CDR3 bases: TGTGCCAGTAGTATAGCCCACAGGGAACGCTCCTACGAGCAGTACTTC. Its translation is CASSIAHRERSYEQYF. The chain combines TRBV19 with TRBJ2-7; D might be TRBD1 (6 bases). The CDR3 runs to 16 residues. V lost 1 base to trimming and J lost 0 bases, with 13 bases between them. Germline loops: CDR1 LNHDA, CDR2 SQIVND (reference sequence).

This sequence joins TRBV25-1 and TRBJ1-6, with D hard to call. CDR3 length: 15 amino acids. CDR1 is MGHDK, CDR2 SYGVNS, per germline. The ends were cut back, 2 bases at V and 10 bases at J, with 15 bases in the middle. The CDR3 nucleotides read TGTGCCAGCAGTGAACTATCTCTAAACAGCTCACCCCTCCACTTT. Residues: CASSELSLNSSPLHF.

V gene TRBV7-9 combines with J gene TRBJ1-2; D is unresolved. Trimming removed 3 bases from V and 4 bases from J, with 12 bases in between. CDR1 and CDR2 from the germline V gene are SEHNR and FQNEAQ (reference sequence). CDR3 size: 14 residues. The CDR3 protein is CASSFLTKSYGYTF. The CDR3 DNA follows: TGTGCCAGCAGCTTCTTGACAAAAAGCTATGGCTACACCTTC.

The genes are TRBV27 and TRBJ1-6, with 8 bases fitting TRBD1. CDR3 length: 13 residues. Per the germline V gene, CDR1 is MNHEY and CDR2 is SMNVEV (reference sequence). Unmatched junction bases numbered 1, after V lost 5 bases and J lost 7 bases. CDR3 coding DNA: TGTGCCAGCAGTGGACAGGGCAATTCACCCCTCCACTTT. Protein product: CASSGQGNSPLHF.

The rearrangement links TRBV28 to TRBJ2-4, with 11 bases identical to TRBD2. The J segment lost 9 bases and the V segment lost 5 bases, leaving 6 bases of the junction unmatched. Germline CDR1 and CDR2: MDHEN and SYDVKM. The CDR3 is 14 amino acids. The CDR3 reads CASSLSGRDGIQYF. The CDR3 coding sequence is TGTGCCAGCAGTCTTAGCGGGAGGGACGGCATTCAGTACTTC. The full variable domain, its missing parts supplied by reference TRBV28 and TRBJ2-4, is DVKVTQSSRYLVKRTGEKVFLECVQDMDHENMFWYRQDPGLGLRLIYFSYDVKMKEKGDIPEGYSVSREKKERFSLILESASTNQTSMYLCASSLSGRDGIQYFGAGTRLSVL.

This rearrangement joins TRBV3-1 (or the pseudogene TRBV3-2) to TRBJ1-2; possibly TRBD1 for D (6 bases). The CDR3 is 14 residues long. Germline V lookup: CDR1 LGHDT, CDR2 YNNKEL (reference sequence). V was shortened by 4 bases and J by 5 bases, with 14 bases between the two germline ends. CDR3 in DNA: TGTGCCAGCAGCCCCTTAGGGGGTTTGTATGGCTACACCTTC. It specifies CASSPLGGLYGYTF.

The chain couples TRBV18 to TRBJ2-7, with unresolved D. The germline V gene encodes CDR1 KGHSH and CDR2 LQKENI. Trimming removed 2 bases from V and 12 bases from J, with 11 bases in between. The length of the CDR3 is 11 residues. Written as DNA, the CDR3 is TGTGCCAGCTCACCAGTAATGCGGTCGTACGTC. Protein: CASSPVMRSYV.

V is TRBV7-6 and J is TRBJ1-3, with D possibly matching TRBD1 (5 bases). CDR3 size: 16 residues. The V end lost 4 bases, the J end lost 2 bases, and 15 bases lay between the germline ends. Per germline, CDR1 SGHVS and CDR2 FNYEAQ. The CDR3 DNA reads as TGTGCCAGCAGCTCCGCTGTGGGGCGAGCTGGAAACACCATATATTTT. Translating it yields CASSSAVGRAGNTIYF.

Details on this clone: The identical CDR3 is also encoded by other nucleotide sequences in the sample. V gene TRBV4-1 combines with J gene TRBJ2-7, with TRBD2 matching over 13 bases. V lost 4 bases to trimming and J lost 3 bases; unmatched junction nucleotides: 3. This CDR3 comprises 15 residues. Germline lookup yields CDR1 MGHRA and CDR2 YSYEKL. The CDR3 DNA sequence: TGCGCCAGCAGCCGAGGACTAGCGGGAGACTACGAGCAGTACTTC. Its protein product is CASSRGLAGDYEQYF.